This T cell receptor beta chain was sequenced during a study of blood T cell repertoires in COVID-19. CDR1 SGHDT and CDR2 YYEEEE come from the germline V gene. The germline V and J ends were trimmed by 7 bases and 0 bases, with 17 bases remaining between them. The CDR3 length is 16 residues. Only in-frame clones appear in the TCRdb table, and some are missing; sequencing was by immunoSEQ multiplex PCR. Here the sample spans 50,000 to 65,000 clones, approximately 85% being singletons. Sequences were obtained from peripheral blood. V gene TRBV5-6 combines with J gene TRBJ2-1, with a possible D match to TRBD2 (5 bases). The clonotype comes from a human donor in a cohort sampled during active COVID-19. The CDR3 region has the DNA TGTGCCAGCTTTGGGGTAGCGTTCAGCTCCTACAATGAGCAGTTCTTC. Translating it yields CASFGVAFSSYNEQFF.